This TCR beta chain originates from a study of post-analysis software for immune sequencing data. Study at large: Relapsing-remitting, secondary progressive and progressive-relapsing multiple sclerosis courses were included.

The germline CDR1 and CDR2 sequences are SGHRS and YFSETQ. The junction had 13 bases not matched to a gene; V was cut back by 4 bases and J by 6 bases. The CDR3 loop spans 17 amino acids. This clonotype was seen a handful of times. Antigen: not known. Libraries were made from TCR beta cDNA, and they carried unique molecular identifiers. TCRdb independently ran MiXCR on the PCR reads; one entry per CDR3 protein. The sample carries some 370,000 distinct CDR3 sequences, approximately 33% recorded once. Findings and limits, study-wide: In patients, TRBV5-6, TRBV5-1 and TRBV20-1 belonged to roughly five TRBV segments found more frequently than in controls. The authors found that F measure strongly co-clustered same-batch samples. In multiple sclerosis, normalized Chao1 diversity was significantly below that of controls.

The V call is TRBV5-1, the J call TRBJ2-1; 10 bases align to TRBD2. This receptor was identified in a girl between 10 and 17 years old with multiple sclerosis. Material: blood. CDR3 in amino acids: CASSPGVLAGVTNEQFF. CDR3 in DNA: TGCGCCAGCAGCCCTGGGGTCCTAGCGGGGGTCACCAATGAGCAGTTCTTC.